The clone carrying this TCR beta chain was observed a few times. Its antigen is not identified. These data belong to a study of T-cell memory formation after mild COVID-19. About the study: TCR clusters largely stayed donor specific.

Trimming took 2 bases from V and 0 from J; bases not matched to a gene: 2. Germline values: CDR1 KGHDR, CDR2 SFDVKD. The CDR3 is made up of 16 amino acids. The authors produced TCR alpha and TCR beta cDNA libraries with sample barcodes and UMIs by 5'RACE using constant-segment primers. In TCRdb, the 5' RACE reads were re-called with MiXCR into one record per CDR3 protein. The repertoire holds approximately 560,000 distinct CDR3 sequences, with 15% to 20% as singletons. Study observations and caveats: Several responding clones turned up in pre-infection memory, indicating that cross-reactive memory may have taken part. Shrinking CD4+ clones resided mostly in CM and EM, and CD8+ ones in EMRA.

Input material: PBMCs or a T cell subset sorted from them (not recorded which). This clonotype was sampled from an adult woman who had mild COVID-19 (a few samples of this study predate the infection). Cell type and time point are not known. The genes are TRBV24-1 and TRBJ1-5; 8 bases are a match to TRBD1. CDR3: CATSDSGQVSNQPQHF. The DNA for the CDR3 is TGTGCCACCAGTGATTCGGGACAGGTTAGCAATCAGCCCCAGCATTTT.